This TCR beta chain comes out of a study of blood T cells in healthy people across ages. V was cut by 6 bases and J by 2 bases, with 14 bases left in between. The CDR3 is 14 residues long. CDR1 SGHAT and CDR2 FQDESV come from the germline V gene (reference sequence). A J-beta primer mix and a sample-barcoded 5' primer were used in a second PCR of roughly 7 to 12 cycles. One entry per CDR3 protein, called by TCRdb with MiXCR from the 5' RACE reads. The data show approximately 490,000 distinct CDR3 sequences, less than 25% seen once. Researchers report isolating at least 7 million PBMCs per sample. This clonotype was counted between two and nine times. This same sample was also taken into another study, of T cells of mothers and their children. Per that study: Study donors consisted of three healthy Caucasian mothers and their six children.

Input material: blood. This receptor was obtained from a boy under 18 in good health. V gene TRBV11-1 combines with J gene TRBJ2-7; weak D call: TRBD1 (6 bases). CDR3 in DNA: TGTGCCAGCAGACGCCCAGGGGAAACCTACGAGCAGTACTTC. Translation: CASRRPGETYEQYF.